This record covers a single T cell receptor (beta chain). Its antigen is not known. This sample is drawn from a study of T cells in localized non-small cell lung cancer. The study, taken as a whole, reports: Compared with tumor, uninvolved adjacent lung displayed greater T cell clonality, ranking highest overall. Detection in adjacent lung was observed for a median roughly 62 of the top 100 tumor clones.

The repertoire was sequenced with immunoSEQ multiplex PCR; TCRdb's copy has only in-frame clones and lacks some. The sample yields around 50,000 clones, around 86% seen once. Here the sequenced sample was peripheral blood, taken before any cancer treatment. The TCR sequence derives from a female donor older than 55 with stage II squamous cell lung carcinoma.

As DNA, the CDR3 is TGTGCCAGCAGCGAAGCGGGGAAAACTGAAGCTTTCTTT. Encoded protein: CASSEAGKTEAFF. V gene TRBV9 combines with J gene TRBJ1-1; D unresolved. Trimming removed 3 bases at V and 5 bases at J, with 11 bases between. This CDR3 is built from 13 residues. Germline CDR1 is SGDLS and CDR2 is YYNGEE. Combining the CDR3 with reference TRBV9 and TRBJ1-1 gives the whole variable domain DSGVTQTPKHLITATGQRVTLRCSPRSGDLSVYWYQQSLDQGLQFLIQYYNGEERAKGNILERFSAQQFPDLHSELNLSSLELGDSALYFCASSEAGKTEAFFGQGTRLTVV.